Listed here is a single TCR beta chain. Its antigen is unknown. V dropped 7 bases and J dropped 0 bases, with 11 bases sitting between them. Germline CDR1 is SGDLS and CDR2 is YYNGEE. This CDR3 contains 15 residues. These data originate in a study of beta chain features in type 1 diabetes. Study-wide findings and caveats: The naive, central memory and Treg TCRB repertoires showed an apparent similarity that was greater among patients than among healthy donors.

The investigators reverse transcribed all of the isolated RNA, so they sequenced expressed TCRB transcripts. The protocol was immunoSEQ multiplex PCR, while the TCRdb copy is restricted to in-frame clones and leaves out a portion. The table includes 400,000 to 500,000 clones, over 11% detected once. Specimen: naive CD4+ T cells from blood. This chain uses TRBV9 with TRBJ1-6; no clear D gene. The clonotype comes from a young man in good health. CDR3 region: CASQERDSYNSPLHF. In nucleotides, the CDR3 is TGTGCCAGCCAAGAAAGGGACTCCTATAATTCACCCCTCCACTTT.